A single sample gave rise to the 19 T cell receptor beta chains below, sequenced in a study of beta chain features in type 1 diabetes (dated by TCRdb to 2016 to 2019). Overall study results and their limits: Type 1 diabetes patients showed a moderate but significant shortening of TCRB CDR3 length in all four CD4+ subsets.

No antigen has been identified for these receptors. The library was generated by the immunoSEQ multiplex PCR assay. The entire amount of isolated RNA was reverse transcribed using the High Capacity cDNA Reverse Transcription Kit, so the sequenced TCRB transcripts were expressed ones. Entries here come from immuneACCESS through TCRdb and include only in-frame sequences with V and J called. Some clones fail to appear in such tables; in the studies checked, an unresolved V gene covers under half of the shortfall, and the cause of the remainder is unknown. Within this sample are 200,000 to 300,000 clones, with about a tenth of them counted one time only. The ten largest clones represent approximately 0.017% of the sample. Input material: naive CD4+ T cells from blood. The sample's cell subset or site label, in plain terms: true naive CD4+ T cells. Source of these receptors: a man aged 25 to 40 with type 1 diabetes.

This clone was detected a few times. The V and J genes are TRBV6-6 and TRBJ1-5; TRBD1 aligns across 8 bases. The CDR3 length is 14 residues. The germline V gene encodes CDR1 MNHNY and CDR2 SVGAGI (reference sequence). V lost 6 bases, J lost 7 bases, and 8 bases stayed unmatched. The chain's CDR3 is CASRGQGTGQPQHF. DNA of the CDR3: TGTGCCAGCAGAGGACAGGGAACAGGACAGCCCCAGCATTTT.

The chain is built from TRBV6-6 and TRBJ1-6, with TRBD1 identical over 7 bases. The CDR3 is 14 residues long. The junction had 8 bases not matched to a gene; V was cut back by 6 bases and J by 9 bases. The germline gives CDR1 MNHNY, CDR2 SVGAGI (reference sequence). This chain's CDR3 is CASSTTGSGSPLHF. In nucleotides, the CDR3 is TGTGCCAGCAGCACGACAGGGAGTGGTTCACCCCTCCACTTT.

V gene TRBV18 combines with J gene TRBJ2-2; 9 bases are shared with TRBD1. After removal of 5 bases from V and 12 bases from J, the junction contained 4 bases not matched to a gene. Looked up from germline, CDR1 is KGHSH and CDR2 is LQKENI. The CDR3 is made up of 12 amino acids. The CDR3 DNA follows: TGTGCCAGCTCAAGGGACAGGGCTAAGCTGTTTTTT. Protein sequence: CASSRDRAKLFF.

CDR3 DNA sequence: TGCAGTGCTGAGGAGGACAATGAGCAGTTCTTC. This sequence encodes CSAEEDNEQFF. The V call is TRBV20-1, the J call TRBJ2-1; maybe TRBD2 (5 bases). CDR3 length: 11 amino acids. Germline-derived CDR1 and CDR2 are DFQATT and SNEGSKA (reference sequence). Trimming took off 5 bases at V and 5 bases at J, with 7 bases between the two ends.

This clone was seen only a few times. The chain joins TRBV4-1 to TRBJ2-2, with a weak D call TRBD1 (5 bases). The V and J ends lost 3 bases and 0 bases respectively, with 8 bases between them. The CDR3 has 15 residues. The germline V gene has CDR1 MGHRA and CDR2 YSYEKL. CDR3 residues: CASSHLGANTGELFF. The CDR3 bases are TGCGCCAGCAGCCATTTAGGGGCGAACACCGGGGAGCTGTTTTTT.

The V call is TRBV6-6, the J call TRBJ1-5; D is uncertain. From germline, CDR1 is MNHNY and CDR2 SVGAGI (reference sequence). The CDR3 loop spans 14 amino acids. V lost 7 bases, J lost 0 bases, and 10 bases lay in between. The CDR3 loop is CASIDKTSNQPQHF. DNA of the CDR3: TGTGCCAGCATTGACAAGACTAGCAATCAGCCCCAGCATTTT.

The V gene is TRBV18, the J gene TRBJ2-1; D unresolved. CDR3 length equals 13 residues. Germline loops: CDR1 KGHSH, CDR2 LQKENI. V lost 3 bases to trimming and J lost 5 bases, with 8 bases between them. CDR3 sequence reads: CASSPRLDNEQFF. CDR3 sequence (DNA): TGTGCCAGCTCACCTAGACTCGACAATGAGCAGTTCTTC.

The table lists this clone with a few counts. The chain recombines TRBV6-5 with TRBJ1-4, with D unclear. In germline, CDR1 is MNHEY, CDR2 SVGAGI. V lost 2 bases and J 0 bases, leaving 10 bases between the germline ends. CDR3 size: 16 residues. The CDR3 bases are TGTGCCAGCAGTTACCGTTTAGAGGCAACTAATGAAAAACTGTTTTTT. Translated: CASSYRLEATNEKLFF.

The V and J genes are TRBV5-1 and TRBJ2-3; 7 bases agree with TRBD2. The trim removed 4 bases at V and 1 base at J, leaving 3 bases unmatched. The CDR3 is 14 amino acids. In germline, CDR1 is SGHRS, CDR2 YFSETQ. The CDR3 sequence: CASSTTSGTDTQYF. The CDR3 DNA reads as TGCGCCAGCAGCACCACTAGCGGCACAGATACGCAGTATTTT. Full variable domain (outside the CDR3, taken from reference TRBV5-1 and TRBJ2-3): KAGVTQTPRYLIKTRGQQVTLSCSPISGHRSVSWYQQTPGQGLQFLFEYFSETQRNKGNFPGRFSGRQFSNSRSEMNVSTLELGDSALYLCASSTTSGTDTQYFGPGTRLTVL.

The V call is TRBV9, the J call TRBJ2-3; 10 bases are shared with TRBD2. The CDR3 runs 16 residues. Per germline, CDR1 SGDLS and CDR2 YYNGEE. Germline trimming cut 2 bases from V and 4 bases from J; bases unmatched to any gene: 7. This CDR3 reads CASSVRSGGGADTQYF. The CDR3 DNA reads as TGTGCCAGCAGCGTCCGGAGCGGGGGGGGCGCAGATACGCAGTATTTT.

The genes are TRBV5-4 and TRBJ1-4; 9 nucleotides match TRBD1. J was trimmed by 5 bases and V by 10 bases; bases with no gene match: 3. The CDR3 sequence is 12 residues long. In germline, CDR1 is SGHNT, CDR2 YYREEE (reference sequence). CDR3 bases: TGTGCCGCCGGGACAGGGAATGAAAAACTGTTTTTT. It codes for CAAGTGNEKLFF.

The rearrangement joins TRBV7-9 to TRBJ1-2; D is uncertain. Trimming removed 3 bases at V and 6 bases at J, with 14 bases between. CDR3 length: 14 residues. Germline V gene lookup returns CDR1 SEHNR and CDR2 FQNEAQ (reference sequence). CDR3 DNA sequence: TGTGCCAGCAGCTTGATATCGGCGGCTCATGGCTACACCTTC. Its translation: CASSLISAAHGYTF.

This clone was observed a few times. The chain employs TRBV30 and TRBJ1-5, with no clear D. The CDR3 is made up of 13 amino acids. The germline gives CDR1 GTSNPN, CDR2 SVGIG (reference sequence). V was cut by 2 bases and J by 6 bases, with 11 bases left in between. CDR3 sequence (DNA): TGTGCCTGGAGTATCACGGGTGGTCAGCCCCAGCATTTT. Residues: CAWSITGGQPQHF.

The rearrangement links TRBV19 to TRBJ1-1; TRBD1 is a possible D gene (6 bases). The V and J ends lost 4 bases and 0 bases respectively, with 9 bases between them. Per the germline V gene, CDR1 is LNHDA and CDR2 is SQIVND (reference sequence). CDR3 size: 14 residues. The CDR3 DNA sequence: TGTGCCAGTAGTAAAGACAGGCTGAACACTGAAGCTTTCTTT. Its protein is CASSKDRLNTEAFF.

The rearrangement uses TRBV13 and TRBJ2-5; D call uncertain. The V gene's germline CDR1 is PRHDT and CDR2 FYEKMQ (reference sequence). The CDR3 is 11 amino acids. V lost 2 bases and J lost 7, with 5 bases in between. The chain's CDR3 is CASSLSGTQYF. DNA of the CDR3: TGTGCCAGCAGCTTATCGGGGACCCAGTACTTC. Full variable domain (remainder filled in from reference TRBV13 and TRBJ2-5): AAGVIQSPRHLIKEKRETATLKCYPIPRHDTVYWYQQGPGQDPQFLISFYEKMQSDKGSIPDRFSAQQFSDYHSELNMSSLELGDSALYFCASSLSGTQYFGPGTRLLVL.

The J gene is TRBJ2-2, the V gene TRBV19; a weak D match, TRBD1 (5 bases). Trimming left V 1 base short and J 0 bases short, with 6 bases between. CDR1 is LNHDA, CDR2 SQIVND, per germline (reference sequence). This CDR3 is built from 15 residues. The CDR3: CASSIGQTNTGELFF. The DNA for the CDR3 is TGTGCCAGTAGTATAGGACAGACGAACACCGGGGAGCTGTTTTTT.

The rearrangement uses TRBV9 and TRBJ2-1; 8 bases are shared with TRBD1. V gave up 0 bases and J gave up 7 bases; unmatched junction bases: 3. The germline V gene encodes CDR1 SGDLS and CDR2 YYNGEE. The CDR3 has 14 amino acids. DNA for the CDR3: TGTGCCAGCAGCGTAGGACAGGGGAATAATGAGCAGTTCTTC. It codes for CASSVGQGNNEQFF.

In its sample, this clone was seen a few times. The chain employs TRBV6-5 and TRBJ2-4; possible D gene TRBD1, 5 bases. V was clipped by 4 bases and J by 2 bases, with 9 bases between them. Germline CDR1 reads MNHEY; CDR2 reads SVGAGI. The CDR3 covers 14 residues. CDR3 sequence reads: CASSSRESKNIQYF. The CDR3 DNA follows: TGTGCCAGCAGTTCCAGGGAATCCAAAAACATTCAGTACTTC.

This clone has more than one count but fewer than ten. The CDR3 DNA is TGTGCCAGCAATCAGTGGAGAGATACGCAGTATTTT. It codes for CASNQWRDTQYF. The chain couples TRBV6-6 to TRBJ2-3; D not certain. CDR1 MNHNY and CDR2 SVGAGI come from the germline V gene (reference sequence). The CDR3 contains 12 residues. Trimming removed 7 bases from V and 5 bases from J, with 10 bases in between.